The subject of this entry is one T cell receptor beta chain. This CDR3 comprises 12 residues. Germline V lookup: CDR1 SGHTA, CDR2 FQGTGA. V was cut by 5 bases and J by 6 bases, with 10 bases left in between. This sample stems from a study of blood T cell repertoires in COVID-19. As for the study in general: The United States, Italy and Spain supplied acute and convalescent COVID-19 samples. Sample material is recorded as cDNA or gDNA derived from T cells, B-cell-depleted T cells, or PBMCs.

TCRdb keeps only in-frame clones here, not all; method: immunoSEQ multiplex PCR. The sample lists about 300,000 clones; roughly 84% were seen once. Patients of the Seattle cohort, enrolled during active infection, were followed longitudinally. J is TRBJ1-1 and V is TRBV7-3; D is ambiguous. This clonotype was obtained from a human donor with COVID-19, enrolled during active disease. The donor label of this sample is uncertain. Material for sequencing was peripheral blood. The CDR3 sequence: CASSHGSAEAFF. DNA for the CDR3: TGTGCCAGCAGCCACGGGTCAGCTGAAGCTTTCTTT.